The rows below give T cell receptor beta chains drawn from one sample of a study of shared clonotypes between healthy human individuals. Assay: immunoSEQ multiplex PCR; the TCRdb copy retains only in-frame clones and omits some. This repertoire shows roughly 2.2 million clones, 80% to 95% found once; its top ten account for approximately 0.4%. Sample: naive CD4+ T cells from PBMCs. These receptors came from a man aged 18 to 29 in good health. Some clones in this sample may be carry-over from other donors' samples. Both conserved end residues are part of each CDR3. D genes are given only for firm matches. Not every row has a clone size; where given, it reads once, few, many or a size class.

v_call,d_call,j_call,clone_size,cdr3_aa,cdr3_nt
TRBV6-5,-,TRBJ1-5,-,CASSPHPSNQPQHF,TGTGCCAGCAGCCCACACCCTAGCAATCAGCCCCAGCATTTT
TRBV5-6,TRBD1,TRBJ2-2,-,CASSRRTGVTGELFF,TGTGCCAGCAGCCGCAGGACAGGCGTGACCGGGGAGCTGTTTTTT
TRBV18,TRBD2,TRBJ2-5,-,CASSPAARESNQETQYF,TGTGCCAGCTCACCCGCTGCGCGGGAGAGTAACCAAGAGACCCAGTACTTC
TRBV7-2,TRBD1,TRBJ2-3,-,CASSPRTGLLSDTQYF,TGTGCCAGCAGCCCCAGGACAGGGCTATTATCAGATACGCAGTATTTT
TRBV6-1,-,TRBJ1-1,-,CASRGDSYTEAFF,TGTGCCAGCAGGGGAGACAGCTACACTGAAGCTTTCTTT
TRBV16,-,TRBJ2-1,-,CASMSIGAGREQFF,TGTGCCAGCATGTCAATAGGAGCCGGCCGGGAGCAGTTCTTC
TRBV11-2,TRBD1,TRBJ1-2,-,CASSTRDRAQNYGYTF,TGTGCCAGCAGCACTCGGGACAGAGCTCAAAACTATGGCTACACCTTC
TRBV5-1,TRBD1,TRBJ2-2,-,CASSLTGDGTGELFF,TGCGCCAGCAGCCTGACAGGGGACGGGACCGGGGAGCTGTTTTTT
TRBV5-6,TRBD2,TRBJ2-3,-,CASSQITGGGTDTQYF,TGTGCCAGCAGCCAGATAACGGGAGGTGGGACAGATACGCAGTATTTT
TRBV6-5,-,TRBJ1-2,-,CASSFTGRYGYTF,TGTGCCAGCAGTTTTACAGGGCGGTATGGCTACACCTTC
TRBV14,-,TRBJ2-7,-,CASSQVRPRTANYEQYF,TGTGCCAGCTCCCAAGTTCGCCCCCGGACAGCGAACTACGAGCAGTACTTC
TRBV18,TRBD1,TRBJ2-3,-,CASSPDRGLTDTQYF,TGTGCCAGCTCACCGGACAGGGGGCTAACAGATACGCAGTATTTT
TRBV6-5,TRBD1,TRBJ1-2,-,CATLQGMHGYTF,TGTGCCACGCTACAGGGGATGCATGGCTACACCTTC
TRBV18,-,TRBJ1-5,once,CASSPIQGSNQPQHF,TGTGCCAGCTCACCTATCCAGGGGAGCAATCAGCCCCAGCATTTT
TRBV4-2,TRBD1,TRBJ1-2,-,CASSQDLGTGGNYGYTF,TGTGCCAGCAGCCAAGATTTAGGGACAGGGGGGAACTATGGCTACACCTTC
TRBV7-3,-,TRBJ2-1,-,CASSFTKATPPYNEQFF,TGTGCCAGCAGCTTCACTAAGGCGACTCCCCCTTACAATGAGCAGTTCTTC
TRBV6-5,-,TRBJ1-2,-,CASSYSILGYYGYTF,TGTGCCAGCAGTTACTCGATACTGGGCTACTATGGCTACACCTTC
TRBV4-1,TRBD1,TRBJ2-5,-,CASSQDPGGVQETQYF,TGCGCCAGCAGCCAAGATCCAGGGGGCGTACAAGAGACCCAGTACTTC
TRBV5-1,TRBD2,TRBJ2-3,once,CASSARLAGSTDTQYF,TGCGCCAGCAGCGCAAGACTAGCGGGAAGCACAGATACGCAGTATTTT
TRBV30,TRBD2,TRBJ2-1,-,CAWSVRAGVLFF,TGTGCCTGGAGTGTACGGGCGGGAGTATTGTTCTTC
TRBV6-1,-,TRBJ2-7,once,CASSEITGRRGEQYF,TGTGCCAGCAGTGAAATCACAGGCCGGAGAGGCGAGCAGTACTTC
TRBV2,-,TRBJ1-1,-,CASRETLQGDNTEAFF,TGTGCCAGCAGGGAGACCTTACAGGGAGATAACACTGAAGCTTTCTTT
TRBV29-1,TRBD2,TRBJ2-3,-,CSICGSSRGTDTQYF,TGCAGCATCTGCGGGAGCTCCCGGGGCACAGATACGCAGTATTTT
TRBV5-1,TRBD2,TRBJ2-1,-,CASSFLTSGRIDEQFF,TGCGCCAGCAGCTTCCTGACTAGCGGGAGGATCGATGAGCAGTTCTTC
TRBV10-1,-,TRBJ2-3,-,CASSGWAPPSTDTQYF,TGCGCCAGCAGTGGTTGGGCACCCCCTAGCACAGATACGCAGTATTTT
TRBV6-5,-,TRBJ1-2,-,CASRPRGVLGYTF,TGTGCCAGCAGACCGAGGGGGGTGCTTGGCTACACCTTC
TRBV28,-,TRBJ1-2,-,CASRGTGYGYTF,TGTGCCAGCAGGGGGACGGGCTATGGCTACACCTTC
TRBV30,TRBD2,TRBJ2-7,-,CAWSASGLRVQYF,TGTGCCTGGAGTGCTAGCGGTCTTCGAGTCCAGTACTTC
TRBV5-1,-,TRBJ2-3,once,CASSLPGQWDTQYF,TGCGCCAGCAGCTTACCGGGGCAATGGGATACGCAGTATTTT
TRBV28,-,TRBJ2-7,-,CASRPRDYEQYF,TGTGCCAGCAGGCCCCGCGATTACGAGCAGTACTTC
TRBV27,-,TRBJ2-5,-,CASSLSGGRGNSQETQYF,TGTGCCAGCAGTTTATCGGGGGGCCGAGGGAACTCCCAAGAGACCCAGTACTTC
TRBV9,-,TRBJ2-6,-,CASSARSGANVLTF,TGTGCCAGCAGCGCCAGATCTGGGGCCAACGTCCTGACTTTC
TRBV7-2,TRBD2,TRBJ2-3,-,CASRQGTSSLSTDTQYF,TGTGCCAGCAGACAGGGGACTAGCTCTCTTAGCACAGATACGCAGTATTTT
TRBV5-4,-,TRBJ2-7,-,CASSRVGGEQYF,TGTGCCAGCAGCCGGGTGGGTGGCGAGCAGTACTTC
TRBV7-9,TRBD1,TRBJ2-3,once,CASSLGTGYTDTQYF,TGTGCCAGCAGCCTAGGGACAGGCTACACAGATACGCAGTATTTT
TRBV7-9,-,TRBJ1-1,few,CASSLRRGDSEAFF,TGTGCCAGCAGCTTACGGCGGGGGGACTCTGAAGCTTTCTTT
TRBV11-1,-,TRBJ2-3,-,CASAIADTQYF,TGTGCCAGCGCAATAGCAGATACGCAGTATTTT
TRBV19,-,TRBJ1-2,-,CASSPTRGPGPTYGYTF,TGTGCCAGTAGTCCGACACGGGGACCGGGCCCCACCTATGGCTACACCTTC
TRBV11-3,-,TRBJ2-1,-,CASSPGTEYNEQFF,TGTGCCAGCAGCCCTGGGACTGAATACAATGAGCAGTTCTTC
TRBV15,-,TRBJ2-3,once,CATSSTGRGTDTQYF,TGTGCCACCAGCAGCACTGGGAGAGGCACAGATACGCAGTATTTT
TRBV5-1,-,TRBJ2-7,-,CASRREGAGGPYEQYF,TGCGCCAGCAGGAGGGAGGGGGCAGGCGGGCCCTACGAGCAGTACTTC
TRBV25-1,TRBD1,TRBJ2-7,-,CASSATGGSGLEQYF,TGTGCCAGCAGTGCGACAGGGGGCAGCGGTCTCGAGCAGTACTTC
TRBV5-1,TRBD1,TRBJ1-1,few,CASTGDSMNTEAFF,TGCGCCAGCACCGGGGACAGCATGAACACTGAAGCTTTCTTT
TRBV5-1,-,TRBJ2-1,-,CASSLDPALINNEQFF,TGCGCCAGCAGCTTGGATCCGGCCCTCATTAATAATGAGCAGTTCTTC
TRBV2,-,TRBJ2-3,once,CASSARPTRPSVVDTQYF,TGTGCCAGCAGCGCCCGACCGACTAGGCCATCTGTAGTAGATACGCAGTATTTT
TRBV5-1,TRBD1,TRBJ1-4,-,CASSLEGRGREKLFF,TGCGCCAGCAGCTTGGAAGGCAGGGGGCGAGAAAAACTGTTTTTT
TRBV5-1,TRBD2,TRBJ2-1,-,CASSLTRLAGTNSYNEQFF,TGCGCCAGCAGCTTGACGCGACTAGCGGGAACCAATTCCTACAATGAGCAGTTCTTC
TRBV30,TRBD1,TRBJ1-5,-,CACSDRAGPQHF,TGTGCCTGTTCGGACAGGGCCGGCCCCCAGCATTTT
TRBV18,-,TRBJ2-7,-,CASSPQFGIYEQYF,TGTGCCAGCTCTCCCCAGTTTGGCATCTACGAGCAGTACTTC